This entry is about one T cell receptor (beta chain). This sample was taken from a study of blood T cell repertoires in COVID-19. The overall study: The United States, Italy and Spain supplied acute and convalescent COVID-19 samples. Sample material is recorded as cDNA or gDNA derived from T cells, B-cell-depleted T cells, or PBMCs.

TCRdb keeps only in-frame clones here, not all; method: immunoSEQ multiplex PCR. The table records around 300,000 clones, 70% to 90% of them present only once. The Seattle patients, enrolled during active infection, were followed longitudinally. The sequence was collected from a woman aged 45-60 years with COVID-19, enrolled during active disease. The specimen was peripheral blood.

In DNA, the CDR3 is TGTGCCAGTAGTCTGGGACACCACTACGAGCAGTACTTC. Amino acid sequence: CASSLGHHYEQYF. The chain is built from TRBV19 and TRBJ2-7; D might be TRBD1 (6 bases). Between the trimmed V and J ends, which lost 5 bases and 3 bases, there was a span of 11 bases. The germline CDR1 and CDR2 sequences are LNHDA and SQIVND (reference sequence). The CDR3 has 13 residues.